This T cell receptor beta chain was sequenced in a study of regulatory T cells in long-lasting Graves disease. General study findings and limits: A greater number of public clonotypes (approximately 2,500) was shared by persistent patients than by new patients (about 990). Persistent Graves' patients possessed reduced TCR diversity relative to recently diagnosed ones. Few sampled subjects may have lowered accuracy. Segments TRBV28, TRBJ1-2 and TRBJ2-5 showed preferential usage in persistent disease.

Remarks on this clonotype: Antigen specificity is unknown.

Relying on iRepertoire HTBI primers and Arm-PCR of CDR3 regions, the team built TCR beta libraries. MiXCR, applied by TCRdb to the multiplex PCR reads, yields one record per CDR3 protein. The profile shows under 500,000 distinct CDR3 sequences, about a sixth of them singletons. The sample's time point: newly diagnosed GD, antithyroid drugs for less than 3 months. TCR sequences were obtained from RNA taken from PBMCs. The V end lost 6 bases, the J end lost 4 bases, and 16 bases lay between the germline ends. Germline CDR1 and CDR2: MNHEY and SMNVEV (reference sequence). The length of the CDR3 is 14 residues. The same sample was also studied in work on T cells in Graves' hyperthyroidism and ophthalmopathy.

The sequences come from peripheral blood mononuclear cells (PBMCs), collected at new diagnosis, from a patient treated with antithyroid drugs. The chain is built from TRBV27 and TRBJ2-7, with a weak D call TRBD1 (6 bases). The receptor's source is a woman in her thirties with Graves disease. The CDR3 loop reads CASRRTAGPYEQYF. CDR3 coding DNA: TGTGCCAGCAGGCGGACAGCCGGACCTTACGAGCAGTACTTC.